This T cell receptor (beta chain) comes out of a study of blood T cell repertoires in COVID-19 (dated by TCRdb to 2020 to 2022). Background for the entire study: Samples from collaborators originated in the United States, Italy and Spain and spanned both the acute and convalescent phases of COVID-19. The prospective study material was composed of cDNA or gDNA derived from T cells, B-cell-depleted T cells, or PBMCs. Subjects who had been exposed to COVID-19, were actively infected with it, or had recovered from it provided the deeply sampled blood TCRbeta repertoires that made up the dataset. The repertoires were made available in a free public database intended to serve as a resource for research on the immune response to SARS-CoV-2. Samples came from the ongoing ImmuneRACE study (first 160 participants) plus 1,254 subjects from 6 global collaborators. Nearly every sample came with metadata listing a de-identified subject ID, COVID-19 status, age in years and sex. Where available, HLA class I and class II types were taken from metadata supplied by the sample provider and were not determined by assay-based typing. Overall study outcomes, separate from this receptor: Clinical and demographic metadata were provided uncurated, with the amount varying by source and participant.

Note on this clone: There is no known antigen for this receptor. No qualities accompany the bases; no much larger clone lies one base away.

The CDR3 spans 14 residues, from the cysteine through the phenylalanine. Here the CDR3 DNA is all that survives: 42 bases in frame from base 1. The germline V gene sets CDR1 to MDHEN and CDR2 to SYDVKM. V loses 2 bases of germline sequence and J loses 8 bases, and the interval between the two ends is 15 bases. The immunoSEQ Assay, a bias-controlled multiplex PCR, was used to amplify TCRbeta CDR3 regions from genomic DNA. On the authors' methods: Nucleated cell counts per sample were estimated from amplification of reference gene primers within the assay. To quantify the absolute abundance of each unique TCRbeta CDR3 rearrangement, sequence reads were collapsed and filtered. For each sample, productive Simpson clonality was calculated as the square root of Simpson's diversity index over productive rearrangements. Sourced from immuneACCESS, this table was stored by TCRdb with only in-frame sequences that have V and J called. A share of the clones is absent; for the studies checked, an unresolved V gene accounts for under half, and the remainder has no known explanation. That table gives V, J and clone size, and the DNA gave D and trimming. For this sample the table gives some 200,000 clones, of which around 80% were detected only once. The ten largest make up 13% to 15% of the sample.

Collaborating institutions collected whole blood in K2EDTA tubes following their own protocols. For TCRbeta analysis, collaborators shipped samples in one of three forms: frozen whole blood, isolated PBMCs, or DNA extracted from either of those sample types. The chain couples TRBV28 to TRBJ1-2; a weak D assignment points to TRBD1 (6 bases agree). The sample consisted of peripheral blood. The TCR was taken from a man aged 25 to 45 with active or convalescent COVID-19. In nucleotide form, the sequence is TGTGCCAGCAGTTTACGGGGGGCGCTACAAGGCTACACCTTC. The translation is CASSLRGALQGYTF.